These 18 T cell receptor beta chains share one sample of origin, sequenced in a study of T-cell memory formation after mild COVID-19. TCRdb used MiXCR to reprocess the 5' RACE reads, holding one entry per CDR3 protein. Of about 360,000 distinct CDR3 sequences listed, about an eighth are singletons. Sequenced input: PBMCs or a T cell subset sorted from them (not recorded which). The origin of the receptors is a man aged 18 to 29 who had mild COVID-19 (a few samples of this study predate the infection). Cell type and time point are not known.

This clonotype was observed at least ten times. V usage is TRBV6-2 or TRBV6-3 and J usage is TRBJ2-1; D is uncertain. Deletions cut 0 bases from V and 4 bases from J, with 13 bases between. Germline V CDR1 and CDR2: MNHEY, SVGEGT. This CDR3 is built from 16 residues. CDR3 protein: CASSYSAAHPYNEQFF. CDR3 nucleotide sequence: TGTGCCAGCAGTTACTCGGCGGCCCATCCTTACAATGAGCAGTTCTTC.

This clonotype came up many times. V and J are TRBV6-1 and TRBJ2-5, with 13 bases fitting TRBD2. Germline V CDR1 and CDR2: MNHNS, SASEGT. V shed 4 bases and J 4 bases; nucleotides not matched to a gene: 0. The CDR3 has 14 residues. The CDR3 DNA follows: TGTGCCAGCAGTGGACTAGCGGGGGGAGAGACCCAGTACTTC. This gives the protein CASSGLAGGETQYF.

The chain has TRBV5-1 and TRBJ1-1; maybe TRBD1 (6 bases). V dropped 3 bases and J dropped 8 bases, with 14 bases sitting between them. The CDR3 is made up of 13 amino acids. Looked up from germline, CDR1 is SGHRS and CDR2 is YFSETQ. The CDR3 region has the DNA TGCGCCAGCAGCTGGAATGCCGGGACAGAAGCTTTCTTT. Translating it yields CASSWNAGTEAFF. The full variable domain, rest sourced from reference TRBV5-1 and TRBJ1-1, is KAGVTQTPRYLIKTRGQQVTLSCSPISGHRSVSWYQQTPGQGLQFLFEYFSETQRNKGNFPGRFSGRQFSNSRSEMNVSTLELGDSALYLCASSWNAGTEAFFGQGTRLTVV.

This clonotype was seen only a few times. The rearrangement links TRBV4-3 to TRBJ1-3; 8 nucleotides match TRBD1. The J segment lost 5 bases and the V segment lost 3 bases, leaving 9 bases of the junction unmatched. The germline gives CDR1 LGHNA, CDR2 YSLEER. CDR3 length: 16 amino acids. The CDR3 spells CASSHSVDRERNTIYF. In DNA form, the CDR3 reads TGCGCCAGCAGCCACAGCGTGGACAGGGAGCGAAACACCATATATTTT.

This clonotype has only a few counts. The chain has TRBV27 and TRBJ2-2, with TRBD1 matching over 7 bases. V trimming: 3 bases; J trimming: 0 bases; junction bases outside the gene matches: 7. The CDR3 sequence is 17 residues long. From germline, CDR1 is MNHEY and CDR2 SMNVEV (reference sequence). CDR3 protein: CASSFGQVTTNTGELFF. The CDR3 region has the DNA TGTGCCAGCAGTTTCGGACAGGTTACGACGAACACCGGGGAGCTGTTTTTT.

The chain is built from TRBV20-1 and TRBJ1-2; no reliable D call. The V end lost 4 bases, the J end lost 4 bases, and 10 bases lay between the germline ends. The V gene's germline CDR1 is DFQATT and CDR2 SNEGSKA (reference sequence). This CDR3 is built from 12 residues. This chain's CDR3 is CSANWALYGYTF. CDR3 in DNA: TGCAGTGCTAACTGGGCTCTCTATGGCTACACCTTC.

The table lists this clonotype with a count of one. Its ends do not fully match the called genes, so a read error is possible. V is TRBV28 and J is TRBJ2-5; 9 bases are shared with TRBD1. The CDR3 extends over 14 amino acids. From germline, CDR1 is MDHEN and CDR2 SYDVKM. The CDR3 is CDSSRDRGRETQYF. For the CDR3, the DNA is TGTGACAGCAGTCGTGACAGGGGGAGGGAGACCCAGTACTTC.

This clonotype was counted a few times. The V gene is TRBV9, the J gene TRBJ1-2, with D possibly being TRBD1 (5 bases). V was shortened by 3 bases and J by 8 bases, with 17 bases between the two germline ends. CDR1 and CDR2 from the germline V gene are SGDLS and YYNGEE. This CDR3 is 14 amino acids long. CDR3 DNA sequence: TGTGCCAGCAGCGCGATCAATGGGGGTGAAGGCTACACCTTC. Encoded protein: CASSAINGGEGYTF.

There are a few counts of this clonotype. V gene TRBV5-1 combines with J gene TRBJ1-5, with TRBD1 matching 10 bases. Trimming at V came to 4 bases and at J to 4 bases, leaving 5 bases not matched to a gene. The CDR3 contains 15 residues. CDR1 SGHRS and CDR2 YFSETQ come from the germline V gene. CDR3 DNA sequence: TGCGCCAGCAGCGACGGGACAGGGGCAAATCAGCCCCAGCATTTT. Amino acid sequence: CASSDGTGANQPQHF.

The CDR3 sequence is CASSPGTGWNTGELFF. CDR3 bases: TGCGCCAGCAGCCCGGGGACAGGGTGGAACACCGGGGAGCTGTTTTTT. This chain uses TRBV5-1 with TRBJ2-2; 9 bases match TRBD1. After removal of 4 bases from V and 1 base from J, the junction contained 5 bases not matched to a gene. This CDR3 spans 16 amino acids. Per the germline V gene, CDR1 is SGHRS and CDR2 is YFSETQ.

This sequence joins TRBV20-1 and TRBJ1-1, with D possibly being TRBD1 (6 bases). Germline V gives CDR1 DFQATT, CDR2 SNEGSKA (reference sequence). CDR3 length equals 17 residues. V was clipped by 0 bases and J by 6 bases, with 23 bases between them. The CDR3 DNA reads as TGCAGTGCTAGAGATCGCATAAGGGGGGGCGCAGGCGCTGAAGCTTTCTTT. Translation gives CSARDRIRGGAGAEAFF.

The V and J genes are TRBV2 and TRBJ2-3; a weak D match, TRBD2 (6 bases). The germline V and J ends were trimmed by 3 bases and 1 base, with 11 bases remaining between them. Germline values: CDR1 SNHLY, CDR2 FYNNEI. The CDR3 sequence is 15 residues long. Here the CDR3 DNA reads TGTGCCAGCAGTGAGGAGGGGAAGGGCACAGATACGCAGTATTTT. This sequence encodes CASSEEGKGTDTQYF.

This clonotype was counted a few times. V is TRBV7-2 and J is TRBJ1-2; D is undetermined. Germline CDR1 and CDR2: SGHTA and FQGNSA. V dropped 2 bases and J dropped 2 bases, with 6 bases sitting between them. There are 13 residues in the CDR3. In DNA form, the CDR3 reads TGTGCCAGCAGCTTAATATCCAACTATGGCTACACCTTC. Protein sequence: CASSLISNYGYTF.

This clonotype was picked up one time. The V gene is TRBV12-3 or TRBV12-4, the J gene TRBJ2-2; perhaps TRBD2 as D (5 bases). The CDR3 has 14 residues. V lost 8 bases and J lost 5, with 15 bases in between. The CDR3 nucleotides read TGTGCCAGCTTAAACCCTTCGGGGACCGGGGAGCTGTTTTTT. Translated: CASLNPSGTGELFF.

This clonotype showed up just a few times. V is TRBV28 and J is TRBJ2-1; the D gene is possibly TRBD2 (6 bases). The CDR3 consists of 13 residues. V gave up 1 base and J gave up 8 bases, with 9 bases separating them. Germline V gives CDR1 MDHEN, CDR2 SYDVKM. CDR3 sequence (DNA): TGTGCCAGCAGTTTATCGTGGGGGGATGAGCAGTTCTTC. This encodes CASSLSWGDEQFF. The variable domain in full, with the rest retrieved from reference TRBV28 and TRBJ2-1, is DVKVTQSSRYLVKRTGEKVFLECVQDMDHENMFWYRQDPGLGLRLIYFSYDVKMKEKGDIPEGYSVSREKKERFSLILESASTNQTSMYLCASSLSWGDEQFFGPGTRLTVL.

This clonotype was counted at least ten times. The J gene is TRBJ2-7, the V gene TRBV12-3 or TRBV12-4; D unclear. The CDR3 extends over 14 amino acids. V lost 6 bases, J lost 2 bases, and 14 bases lay in between. The CDR3 region is CASSPRHGAYEQYF. The CDR3 nucleotides are TGTGCCAGCAGCCCACGGCACGGAGCCTACGAGCAGTACTTC.

This clonotype was detected a few times. This chain joins TRBV5-4 and TRBJ1-2, with TRBD1 as a possible D gene (5 bases). V lost 2 bases and J lost 8, with 22 bases in between. The length of the CDR3 is 16 residues. Germline V CDR1 and CDR2: SGHNT, YYREEE (reference sequence). The chain's CDR3 is CASSLSGTGLSGGYTF. The CDR3 bases are TGTGCCAGCAGCTTATCCGGGACGGGCTTATCCGGGGGCTACACCTTC.

The chain recombines TRBV4-3 with TRBJ1-2; 11 bases match TRBD1. This CDR3 spans 14 amino acids. The trim removed 3 bases at V and 8 bases at J, leaving 5 bases unmatched. Germline CDR1 is LGHNA and CDR2 is YSLEER. CDR3 DNA: TGCGCCAGCAGCCACCAGGGACAGGGGGACGGCTACACCTTC. This sequence encodes CASSHQGQGDGYTF.